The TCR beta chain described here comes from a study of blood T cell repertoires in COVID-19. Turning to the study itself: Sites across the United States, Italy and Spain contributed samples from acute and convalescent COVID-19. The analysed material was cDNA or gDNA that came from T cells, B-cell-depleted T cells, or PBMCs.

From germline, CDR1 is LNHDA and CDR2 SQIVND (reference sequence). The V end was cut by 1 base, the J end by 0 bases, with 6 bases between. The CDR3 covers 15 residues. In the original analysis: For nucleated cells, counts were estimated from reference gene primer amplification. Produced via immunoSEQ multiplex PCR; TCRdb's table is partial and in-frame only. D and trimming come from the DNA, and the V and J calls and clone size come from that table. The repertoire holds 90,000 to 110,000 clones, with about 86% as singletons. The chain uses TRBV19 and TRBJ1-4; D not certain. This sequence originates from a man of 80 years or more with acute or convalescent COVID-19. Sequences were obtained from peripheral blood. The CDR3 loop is CASSIARATNEKLFF. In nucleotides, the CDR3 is TGTGCCAGTAGTATAGCCCGGGCAACTAATGAAAAACTGTTTTTT. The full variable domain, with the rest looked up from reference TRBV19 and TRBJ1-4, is DGGITQSPKYLFRKEGQNVTLSCEQNLNHDAMYWYRQDPGQGLRLIYYSQIVNDFQKGDIAEGYSVSREKKESFPLTVTSAQKNPTAFYLCASSIARATNEKLFFGSGTQLSVL.